Below are 30 T cell receptor beta chains sequenced from a single sample in a study of T cell repertoires in cytomegalovirus infection. TCRdb called the reads again in MiXCR, with one record for every CDR3 protein. This table holds 900,000 to 950,000 distinct CDR3 sequences, 30% to 40% found once. These receptors are not linked to any known antigen. The sample here was cultured CD8+ T cells from PBMCs, taken from culture after CMV antigen stimulation. The receptors stem from a human donor in good health (CMV status not recorded). Some clones in this sample may be carry-over from other donors' samples.

This clonotype was counted between two and nine times. The rearrangement joins TRBV3-1 to TRBJ1-1, with D perhaps matching TRBD1 (5 bases). Looked up from germline, CDR1 is LGHDT and CDR2 is YNNKEL (reference sequence). The ends were cut back, 0 bases at V and 4 bases at J, with 21 bases in the middle. CDR3 length: 18 residues. The CDR3 nucleotides read TGTGCCAGCAGCCAAGAGGATCCAGGGCTTCCCCTGGGCACTGAAGCTTTCTTT. The encoded protein is CASSQEDPGLPLGTEAFF. Complete variable domain (other parts from reference TRBV3-1 and TRBJ1-1): DTAVSQTPKYLVTQMGNDKSIKCEQNLGHDTMYWYKQDSKKFLKIMFSYNNKELIINETVPNRFSPKSPDKAHLNLHINSLELGDSAVYFCASSQEDPGLPLGTEAFFGQGTRLTVV.

This clonotype was detected a few times. The CDR3 DNA is TGTGCCAGCAGTACGTACACCCATCAGCCCCAGCATTTT. The encoded protein is CASSTYTHQPQHF. The rearrangement joins TRBV27 to TRBJ1-5; D is undetermined. Germline values: CDR1 MNHEY, CDR2 SMNVEV (reference sequence). The CDR3 runs 13 residues. Trimming took 5 bases from V and 5 from J, leaving 10 bases between them.

The gene calls are TRBV6-6 and TRBJ1-5; 8 nucleotides align to TRBD1. The CDR3 covers 18 residues. The germline gives CDR1 MNHNY, CDR2 SVGAGI (reference sequence). Trimming took 0 bases from V and 0 from J; bases not matched to a gene: 7. DNA for the CDR3: TGTGCCAGCAGTTACTCCGGACAGGGTGGGTATAGCAATCAGCCCCAGCATTTT. Its protein product is CASSYSGQGGYSNQPQHF.

As for this clonotype: Being one base from a much bigger clone, this may be a read error. DNA of the CDR3: TGTGCCAGCAGCTTACAGACCTCCTACAATGAGCAGTTCTTC. This sequence encodes CASSLQTSYNEQFF. The chain joins TRBV5-6 to TRBJ2-1, with no clear D. In germline, CDR1 is SGHDT, CDR2 YYEEEE. Trimming stripped 2 bases from V and 0 bases from J, with 6 bases between. The CDR3 has 14 residues.

In this sample, this clonotype turned up many times. The chain links TRBV7-8 to TRBJ1-2; 8 nucleotides match TRBD1. From germline, CDR1 is SGHVS and CDR2 FQNEAQ. The CDR3 runs to 14 residues. Germline trimming cut 4 bases from V and 4 bases from J; bases unmatched to any gene: 5. The CDR3 spells CASSSRGLGYGYTF. DNA of the CDR3: TGTGCCAGCAGCTCCAGGGGGCTCGGCTATGGCTACACCTTC.

Concerning this clonotype itself: Germline is not matched at one junction end, which may reflect a read error. The rearrangement links TRBV7-6 to TRBJ2-2; 11 bases fit TRBD2. The CDR3 extends over 16 amino acids. Germline V gene data show CDR1 as SGHVS and CDR2 as FNYEAQ. For the CDR3, the DNA is TGTGCTAGCAGCCATATAGCGGGGGGGATCGGCGGGGAGCTGTTTTTT. Amino acid sequence: CASSHIAGGIGGELFF.

The V call is TRBV29-1, the J call TRBJ1-1, with 9 bases matching TRBD1. Per the germline V gene, CDR1 is SQVTM and CDR2 is ANQGSEA. This CDR3 has 14 amino acids. J was trimmed by 5 bases and V by 4 bases; bases with no gene match: 8. CDR3 region: CSVVVGQGGTEAFF. The CDR3 bases are TGCAGCGTTGTAGTGGGACAGGGAGGGACTGAAGCTTTCTTT. Full variable domain (outside the CDR3, taken from reference TRBV29-1 and TRBJ1-1): SAVISQKPSRDICQRGTSLTIQCQVDSQVTMMFWYRQQPGQSLTLIATANQGSEATYESGFVIDKFPISRPNLTFSTLTVSNMSPEDSSIYLCSVVVGQGGTEAFFGQGTRLTVV.

The V and J genes are TRBV6-2 or TRBV6-3 and TRBJ1-4; D call uncertain. The CDR3 has 12 amino acids. The germline V gene has CDR1 MNHEY and CDR2 SVGEGT. V was cut by 8 bases and J by 6 bases, with 10 bases left in between. CDR3 coding DNA: TGTGCCAGCGGCGGGGAGGATGAAAAACTGTTTTTT. Protein: CASGGEDEKLFF.

The chain is built from TRBV5-6 and TRBJ2-7; D is undetermined. The V and J ends lost 2 bases and 2 bases respectively, with 11 bases between them. The CDR3 contains 14 residues. Germline CDR1 SGHDT, CDR2 YYEEEE. CDR3 nucleotides: TGTGCCAGCAGCTTTGTTGGGGAAGCCTACGAGCAGTACGTC. Protein product: CASSFVGEAYEQYV.

The chain employs TRBV5-4 and TRBJ1-2; 10 bases line up with TRBD1. This CDR3 comprises 16 residues. The germline V gene encodes CDR1 SGHNT and CDR2 YYREEE (reference sequence). After removal of 7 bases from V and 5 bases from J, the junction contained 14 bases not matched to a gene. The CDR3 loop reads CASLRTGGMGGYGYTF. The CDR3 bases are TGTGCCAGCTTAAGGACAGGGGGAATGGGGGGGTATGGCTACACCTTC.

In its sample, this clonotype was seen a few times. The V call is TRBV4-1, the J call TRBJ1-2; no definite D call. Germline V lookup: CDR1 MGHRA, CDR2 YSYEKL. This CDR3 is 15 amino acids long. V dropped 0 bases and J dropped 0 bases, with 8 bases sitting between them. The CDR3 DNA sequence: TGCGCCAGCAGCCAAGACGTTCGGACTAACTATGGCTACACCTTC. Its protein is CASSQDVRTNYGYTF.

This clonotype was recorded a few times. This chain links TRBV19 with TRBJ1-1; no clear D. Looked up from germline, CDR1 is LNHDA and CDR2 is SQIVND (reference sequence). V was clipped by 2 bases and J by 4 bases, with 5 bases between them. CDR3 length: 12 residues. The CDR3 sequence: CASSIMATEAFF. CDR3 DNA sequence: TGTGCCAGTAGTATAATGGCCACTGAAGCTTTCTTT.

This clonotype was counted ten times or more. The rearrangement joins TRBV7-2 to TRBJ1-5; unclear D gene. In germline, CDR1 is SGHTA, CDR2 FQGNSA. This CDR3 is built from 16 residues. The ends were cut back, 4 bases at V and 0 bases at J, with 13 bases in the middle. The CDR3 DNA reads as TGTGCCAGCAGCTCAACACCGTCTTATAGCAATCAGCCCCAGCATTTT. This encodes CASSSTPSYSNQPQHF.

This clonotype was recorded a few times. This chain links TRBV27 with TRBJ2-1; 8 bases fit TRBD1. CDR3 length equals 16 residues. Trimming cost V 6 bases and J 4 bases; bases outside gene matches: 11. The V gene's germline CDR1 is MNHEY and CDR2 SMNVEV (reference sequence). The DNA for the CDR3 is TGTGCCAGCAGATATGCCGGGACAGGTACTTACAATGAGCAGTTCTTC. Protein product: CASRYAGTGTYNEQFF.

The rearrangement links TRBV11-2 to TRBJ2-3, with D possibly being TRBD1 (6 bases). This CDR3 has 14 residues. Germline V gives CDR1 SGHAT, CDR2 FQNNGV. Trimming removed 1 base at V and 4 bases at J, with 9 bases between. The CDR3: CASSLGDRPDTQYF. DNA for the CDR3: TGTGCCAGCAGCTTAGGCGACAGGCCAGATACGCAGTATTTT.

This clonotype was counted a few times. The V and J genes are TRBV6-5 and TRBJ2-3; TRBD1 is a possible D gene (6 bases). The CDR3 length is 14 residues. Trimming shortened V by 1 base and J by 3 bases, and 8 bases separated the two germline ends. The V gene's germline CDR1 is MNHEY and CDR2 SVGAGI. The CDR3 reads CASSYFGQTDTQYF. As DNA, the CDR3 is TGTGCCAGCAGTTACTTCGGACAGACAGATACGCAGTATTTT.

This clonotype is labeled medium-sized. V and J are TRBV28 and TRBJ2-3; 7 bases fit TRBD1. The germline CDR1 and CDR2 sequences are MDHEN and SYDVKM. V gave up 5 bases and J gave up 3 bases; unmatched junction bases: 14. There are 17 residues in the CDR3. In DNA, the CDR3 is TGTGCCAGCAGTCGCCCAAAACGACAGGGAACGACAGATACGCAGTATTTT. It is translated as CASSRPKRQGTTDTQYF.

The chain links TRBV6-2 or TRBV6-3 to TRBJ2-5, with D perhaps matching TRBD2 (5 bases). The germline V gene has CDR1 MNHEY and CDR2 SVGEGT. Trimming left V 4 bases short and J 4 bases short, with 13 bases between. This CDR3 contains 14 residues. CDR3 coding DNA: TGTGCCAGCAGTTTAAGGAGCGGATCAGAGACCCAGTACTTC. Residues: CASSLRSGSETQYF.

With respect to this clonotype: Since a much larger clone is just one base distant, this may be a read error. The chain is built from TRBV7-8 and TRBJ2-4; D is perhaps TRBD2 (7 bases). The V gene lost 11 bases and the J gene lost 6 bases, with 14 bases spanning the gap. Germline loops: CDR1 SGHVS, CDR2 FQNEAQ. This CDR3 is 12 amino acids long. The CDR3 bases are TGTGCCGGGGGGGGGCTCGGAAACATTCAGTACTTC. Its protein product is CAGGGLGNIQYF.

This clonotype was detected a few times. V usage is TRBV6-5 and J usage is TRBJ1-2; possibly TRBD1 for D (6 bases). The CDR3 runs to 15 residues. The V gene's germline CDR1 is MNHEY and CDR2 SVGAGI. Trimming pared 2 bases from V and 0 bases from J, leaving 10 bases between. The CDR3 is CASSYGRTANYGYTF. The CDR3 nucleotides read TGTGCCAGCAGTTACGGGCGGACAGCTAACTATGGCTACACCTTC.

This clonotype was recorded at least ten times. This chain connects TRBV12-3 or TRBV12-4 to TRBJ2-5; 7 nucleotides align to TRBD1. V dropped 5 bases and J dropped 9; count of bases not matched to a gene: 24. CDR3 length: 18 residues. The chain's CDR3 is CASSPPMGQTSYKKAQYF. CDR3 bases: TGTGCCAGCAGTCCACCAATGGGACAGACATCCTACAAGAAGGCCCAGTACTTC.

J is TRBJ2-7 and V is TRBV27, with D possibly TRBD2 on 6 matching bases. Trimming took 6 bases from V and 0 from J, leaving 12 bases between them. The CDR3 has 14 amino acids. CDR1 is MNHEY, CDR2 SMNVEV, per germline (reference sequence). CDR3 in DNA: TGTGCCAGCAGCCTAGCGTCTCGCTCCTACGAGCAGTACTTC. Residues: CASSLASRSYEQYF.

This clonotype was counted a few times. The chain combines TRBV2 with TRBJ2-7; D possibly corresponds to TRBD1 (5 bases). CDR1 and CDR2 (germline): SNHLY, FYNNEI. The CDR3 spans 19 residues. Trimming removed 3 bases from V and 2 bases from J, with 26 bases in between. CDR3 protein: CASSEEPYEVDTEPYEQYV. CDR3 coding DNA: TGTGCCAGCAGTGAGGAACCCTATGAGGTGGACACGGAACCCTACGAGCAGTACGTC.

This clonotype was picked up many times. The chain combines TRBV5-4 with TRBJ1-1; tentatively, D is TRBD1 (6 bases). Between the trimmed V and J ends, which lost 3 bases and 1 base, there was a span of 19 bases. The CDR3 runs to 17 residues. Germline V gives CDR1 SGHNT, CDR2 YYREEE (reference sequence). CDR3 bases: TGTGCCAGCAGCTCAAGACGGGACACGAATAAGAACACTGAAGCTTTCTTT. Protein product: CASSSRRDTNKNTEAFF.

In this sample, this clonotype turned up a few times. The rearrangement uses TRBV7-9 and TRBJ2-3; 9 bases fit TRBD1. The CDR3 contains 16 residues. With V trimmed by 5 bases and J by 2 bases, 8 bases remained unmatched. Germline CDR1 is SEHNR and CDR2 is FQNEAQ (reference sequence). The CDR3 coding sequence is TGTGCCAGCAGCCTAGGACAGGGGAGGGCCACAGATACGCAGTATTTT. It yields the protein CASSLGQGRATDTQYF.

V is TRBV6-5 and J is TRBJ1-1; perhaps TRBD1 as D (6 bases). CDR1 and CDR2 (germline): MNHEY, SVGAGI. The CDR3 has 12 amino acids. Trimming left V 8 bases short and J 4 bases short, with 11 bases between. CDR3: CASGGARTEAFF. The CDR3 region has the DNA TGTGCCAGCGGGGGGGCGCGCACTGAAGCTTTCTTT.

This clonotype showed up just a few times. This chain joins TRBV7-3 and TRBJ1-2; TRBD1 agrees at 11 bases. Germline CDR1 reads SGHTA; CDR2 reads FQGTGA. The CDR3 extends over 17 amino acids. V dropped 5 bases and J dropped 5; count of bases not matched to a gene: 13. The CDR3 loop is CASSPRDRGKVFYGYTF. The CDR3 DNA follows: TGTGCCAGCAGCCCCCGGGACAGGGGGAAGGTCTTTTATGGCTACACCTTC. Drawing the rest from reference TRBV7-3 and TRBJ1-2, the complete variable domain is GAGVSQTPSNKVTEKGKYVELRCDPISGHTALYWYRQSLGQGPEFLIYFQGTGAADDSGLPNDRFFAVRPEGSVSTLKIQRTERGDSAVYLCASSPRDRGKVFYGYTFGSGTRLTVV.

This clonotype was counted ten times or more. The chain couples TRBV11-1 to TRBJ1-1, with 9 bases that match TRBD1. Germline CDR1 SGHAT, CDR2 FQDESV (reference sequence). The V and J ends lost 5 bases and 8 bases, in that order; junction bases with no gene match: 12. The CDR3 sequence is 15 residues long. As DNA, the CDR3 is TGTGCCAGCAGCACGGGGTGGACAGGGGATTCGGAAGCTTTCTTT. This codes for CASSTGWTGDSEAFF. The whole variable domain, filled in from reference TRBV11-1 and TRBJ1-1, reads EAEVAQSPRYKITEKSQAVAFWCDPISGHATLYWYRQILGQGPELLVQFQDESVVDDSQLPKDRFSAERLKGVDSTLKIQPAELGDSAMYLCASSTGWTGDSEAFFGQGTRLTVV.

CDR3: CASSQGQGFVPEAFF. In DNA, the CDR3 is TGTGCCAGCAGCCAAGGACAGGGTTTTGTCCCTGAAGCTTTCTTT. The chain links TRBV5-5 to TRBJ1-1; 8 bases fit TRBD1. J lost 6 bases, V lost 4 bases, and 11 bases had no gene match. CDR1 is SGHKS, CDR2 YYEKEE, per germline (reference sequence). CDR3 size: 15 residues.

There are many counts of this clonotype. This chain connects TRBV6-6 to TRBJ2-5, with TRBD2 matching over 7 bases. V lost 5 bases and J lost 1; bases outside the gene matches: 7. Germline CDR1 MNHNY, CDR2 SVGAGI (reference sequence). The CDR3 extends over 15 amino acids. CDR3 protein: CASSISGALQETQYF. DNA for the CDR3: TGTGCCAGCAGTATAAGCGGGGCCCTCCAAGAGACCCAGTACTTC.